The entry below gives a single T cell receptor (beta chain) sequence along with its context. The CDR3 spans 14 residues. CDR1 SGHRS and CDR2 YFSETQ come from the germline V gene. V was clipped by 3 bases and J by 4 bases, with 13 bases between them. Original analysis: Nucleated cell counts were estimated from reference gene primer amplification. Libraries were prepared by immunoSEQ multiplex PCR; TCRdb keeps only in-frame clonotypes and omits some of them. The V and J calls and the clone size are those of that table, but D and trimming were determined from the DNA. The sample contains some 130,000 clones, approximately 87% of which appear only once. This sample was included in a study of blood T cell repertoires in COVID-19. Across the whole study: The study drew acute and convalescent COVID-19 samples from the United States, Italy and Spain. Sources were T cells, B-cell-depleted T cells, or PBMCs; the material itself was cDNA or gDNA.

This receptor was taken from a human donor in a cohort sampled during active COVID-19. The sample consisted of peripheral blood. The V gene is TRBV5-1, the J gene TRBJ1-1; D is ambiguous. The CDR3 is CASSSELGGTEAFF. CDR3 sequence (DNA): TGCGCCAGCAGCTCGGAGTTAGGAGGCACTGAAGCTTTCTTT.